The 32 T cell receptor beta chains below were found in one sample sequenced in a study of T cells expressing NK-cell markers. TCRdb reanalyzed the 5' RACE reads, giving one entry per CDR3 protein sequence and no DNA. The sample table sets out approximately 150,000 distinct CDR3 sequences. Input material: blood T cells: a sorted CD56 or NKG2C T cell subset, CD4+ or CD8+ T cells, or bulk PBMC T cells (not recorded which). Receptor source: a man between 18 and 29 years old in good health.

The chain combines TRBV6-1 with TRBJ2-1; the TCRdb D gene call, TRBD2, has no DNA to confirm it. Germline CDR1 reads MNHNS; CDR2 reads SASEGT. The CDR3 contains 14 residues. CDR3 region: CASSELRGEGPGFF.

The rearrangement links TRBV2 to TRBJ2-7. There are 11 residues in the CDR3. Germline values: CDR1 SNHLY, CDR2 FYNNEI. The CDR3 region is CASSLFGEQYF.

The gene calls are TRBV14 and TRBJ2-1; there is no DNA to check the TCRdb D call of TRBD2. CDR3 size: 14 residues. Germline CDR1 is SGHDN and CDR2 is FVKESK. The CDR3 region is CASSQEGGPHEQFF.

The chain uses TRBV2 and TRBJ2-3; as DNA is missing, the TRBD2 call by TCRdb cannot be tested. Germline V gene data show CDR1 as SNHLY and CDR2 as FYNNEI. There are 16 residues in the CDR3. CDR3 sequence reads: CASSEISSRGADTQYF.

The rearrangement uses TRBV2 and TRBJ1-1; TCRdb's D call of TRBD1 is untestable without DNA. Looked up from germline, CDR1 is SNHLY and CDR2 is FYNNEI. This CDR3 has 13 residues. The CDR3 spells CASRIYRGYEAFF.

The rearrangement uses TRBV5-1 and TRBJ2-1. Germline CDR1 and CDR2: SGHRS and YFSETQ. This CDR3 spans 14 amino acids. CDR3: CASSLAPFIDEQFF.

The gene calls are TRBV11-2 and TRBJ2-4; TCRdb lists TRBD2, though no DNA is available to test this call. This CDR3 has 18 residues. Germline V gives CDR1 SGHAT, CDR2 FQNNGV. The CDR3 loop is CASSLDGLRDGPLSSQYF.

The chain recombines TRBV6-5 with TRBJ1-1; TCRdb's D gene call, TRBD1, goes unchecked for lack of DNA. The CDR3 is 14 amino acids. The V gene's germline CDR1 is MNHEY and CDR2 SVGAGI. CDR3 loop: CASSPGRMNTEAFF.

The rearrangement joins TRBV10-2 to TRBJ1-1. Germline CDR1 and CDR2: WSHSY and SAAADI. This CDR3 is 13 amino acids long. CDR3 sequence reads: CASSPQTNTEAFF.

V gene TRBV7-8 combines with J gene TRBJ2-1; TCRdb indicates TRBD2, and absent DNA this call remains unverified. The germline V gene encodes CDR1 SGHVS and CDR2 FQNEAQ. This CDR3 is 17 amino acids long. The CDR3 spells CASRPGGTIYSYNEQFF. Full variable domain (missing parts from reference TRBV7-8 and TRBJ2-1): GAGVSQSPRYKVAKRGQDVALRCDPISGHVSLFWYQQALGQGPEFLTYFQNEAQLDKSGLPSDRFFAERPEGSVSTLKIQRTQQEDSAVYLCASRPGGTIYSYNEQFFGPGTRLTVL.

This sequence joins TRBV12-3 or TRBV12-4 and TRBJ2-3; TCRdb designates TRBD2, a call that cannot be tested without DNA. The CDR3 spans 15 residues. This CDR3 is CASSLIQGGIDTQYF.

The J gene is TRBJ2-1, the V gene TRBV11-1; absent DNA, TCRdb's TRBD1 call cannot be checked. The CDR3 is 18 residues long. CDR1 SGHAT and CDR2 FQDESV come from the germline V gene (reference sequence). The CDR3 loop is CASSFPKQQGSSYNEQFF.

The chain couples TRBV20-1 to TRBJ2-1. Germline assignment: CDR1 DFQATT and CDR2 SNEGSKA (reference sequence). The CDR3 consists of 15 residues. CDR3: CSARDTHLSYNEQFF.

The chain joins TRBV20-1 to TRBJ2-1; TCRdb's D call of TRBD2 is untestable without DNA. CDR3 size: 15 residues. Germline loops: CDR1 DFQATT, CDR2 SNEGSKA (reference sequence). CDR3 protein: CSARDTSGSSHEQFF.

V and J are TRBV2 and TRBJ2-2; TCRdb outputs TRBD2, but without DNA this stays unchecked. The CDR3 is 14 amino acids. From germline, CDR1 is SNHLY and CDR2 FYNNEI. The CDR3 sequence: CASSGGPNTGELFF.

This chain connects TRBV4-3 to TRBJ2-1; TCRdb gives TRBD2 as the D gene, but with no DNA this cannot be confirmed. The CDR3 length is 15 residues. Germline CDR1 and CDR2: LGHNA and YSLEER. CDR3 sequence reads: CASNSGRAGYNEQFF.

V and J are TRBV24-1 and TRBJ2-7; the TCRdb call, TRBD1, lacks DNA for checking. The CDR3 has 16 residues. CDR1 and CDR2 (germline): KGHDR, SFDVKD. The chain's CDR3 is CATSDSDGTGFYEQYF.

The CDR3 sequence is CASSPRRGKRETQYF. This chain connects TRBV7-2 to TRBJ2-5; the D gene TCRdb calls, TRBD1, cannot be checked with no DNA. The germline V gene has CDR1 SGHTA and CDR2 FQGNSA. The CDR3 sequence is 15 residues long.

This chain joins TRBV14 and TRBJ2-1; the D call from TCRdb, TRBD2, cannot be confirmed without DNA. Germline CDR1 SGHDN, CDR2 FVKESK. The CDR3 runs to 16 residues. This CDR3 reads CASSQVGGLAVDEQFF.

V is TRBV18 and J is TRBJ1-1; TCRdb names TRBD1, which stays unverified in the absence of DNA. This CDR3 has 17 residues. Germline V CDR1 and CDR2: KGHSH, LQKENI. The CDR3 is CASSGTGAIKMNTEAFF.

The genes are TRBV4-3 and TRBJ1-1; the D call of TRBD1 rests on TCRdb alone, since no DNA is present to check it. The CDR3 is 15 residues long. Germline CDR1 and CDR2: LGHNA and YSLEER. The CDR3 is CASSQDRVAATEAFF.

The gene calls are TRBV20-1 and TRBJ2-1; without DNA, the TCRdb call of TRBD1 cannot be checked. The CDR3 is 12 amino acids. Germline values: CDR1 DFQATT, CDR2 SNEGSKA (reference sequence). Here the CDR3 reads CSAADRGHEQFF.

The chain recombines TRBV3-1 with TRBJ2-5; TCRdb reports TRBD1, a call that lacks DNA to check it against. CDR3 size: 15 residues. The germline V gene has CDR1 LGHDT and CDR2 YNNKEL (reference sequence). The CDR3 here is CASSQAGSGEETQYF.

The chain employs TRBV12-3 or TRBV12-4 and TRBJ2-3. CDR3 length: 13 amino acids. CDR3 region: CASSLWGTDTQYF.

The chain couples TRBV7-9 to TRBJ2-7; the TCRdb D gene call, TRBD1, has no DNA to confirm it. In germline, CDR1 is SEHNR, CDR2 FQNEAQ (reference sequence). CDR3 length equals 15 residues. This CDR3 is CASSYQQGSVYEQYF.

The chain carries TRBV6-5 and TRBJ2-5; the D call from TCRdb, TRBD1, cannot be confirmed without DNA. This CDR3 comprises 17 residues. CDR1 and CDR2 from the germline V gene are MNHEY and SVGAGI. The CDR3 is CASSWTTGSNVGETQYF.

The rearrangement links TRBV12-3 or TRBV12-4 to TRBJ2-3; checking the TCRdb D call of TRBD2 is not possible without DNA. This CDR3 has 14 amino acids. Here the CDR3 reads CASSLELASDTQYF.

The chain recombines TRBV20-1 with TRBJ2-5. The CDR3 covers 14 residues. Looked up from germline, CDR1 is DFQATT and CDR2 is SNEGSKA (reference sequence). The CDR3 loop reads CSASDDTPLETQYF.

This chain joins TRBV4-1 and TRBJ2-3. Germline CDR1 is MGHRA and CDR2 is YSYEKL. This CDR3 has 13 amino acids. The CDR3 sequence: CASSQDYGDTQYF.

The chain is built from TRBV2 and TRBJ2-1; TCRdb proposes TRBD2, but this gene call is untestable without DNA. The V gene's germline CDR1 is SNHLY and CDR2 FYNNEI. The CDR3 is 11 residues long. The CDR3 is CAERTYNEQFF.

The V gene is TRBV12-3 or TRBV12-4, the J gene TRBJ2-1; with no DNA, the TCRdb D assignment of TRBD1 cannot be verified. The CDR3 spans 14 residues. CDR3 amino acids: CASSSTGSDNEQFF.

Here the CDR3 reads CASRDLGTETQYF. This chain links TRBV2 with TRBJ2-5. Germline V gene sequence: CDR1 SNHLY, CDR2 FYNNEI. The CDR3 length is 13 residues.